The clone carrying this T cell receptor (beta chain) was detected once. CDR3 length: 14 residues. This specimen belongs to a study of shared clonotypes between healthy human individuals. Repertoires were generated with immunoSEQ multiplex PCR, while TCRdb's copy carries only in-frame clones and drops some. The sample has some 2.1 million clones; approximately 94% are singletons. CD45RO-negative cells were positively selected for CCR7, leaving out terminally differentiated effector memory CD45RA+ cells. This chain joins TRBV21-1 and TRBJ2-7; no DNA check was done on the table's D call, TRBD2. TRBV21-1 is listed as a pseudogene. The sequencing input was naive CD8+ T cells sorted from blood. The sequence derives from a man aged 18 to 29 in good health. The DNA for the CDR3 is TGTGCCAGCAGCAAAGGAGAGGTTTCCTACGAGCAGTACTTC. It codes for CASSKGEVSYEQYF.